The 22 T cell receptor beta chains reported below all come from one sample, sequenced in a study of CD8 T cells in Susac syndrome. The RNA, about 0.45 to 1 ug, was put through reverse transcription using random hexamers. TCRdb re-derived calls from the immunoSEQ multiplex PCR reads in MiXCR, one entry per CDR3 protein. The sample includes about 120,000 distinct CDR3 sequences, 93% seen only once; the top ten take roughly 0.088%. The sample consisted of CD4+ T cells from PBMCs. Receptor source: a human donor with multiple sclerosis.

The chain uses TRBV29-1 and TRBJ1-2, with 8 bases lining up with TRBD1. The CDR3 loop spans 13 amino acids. V shed 6 bases, J shed 2 bases, and the junction held 5 bases outside the gene matches. Germline-derived CDR1 and CDR2 are SQVTM and ANQGSEA. The chain's CDR3 is CSVGRTGNYGYTF. DNA for the CDR3: TGCAGCGTGGGACGGACAGGGAACTATGGCTACACCTTC.

The chain has TRBV6-1 and TRBJ2-7, with D hard to call. Germline CDR1 and CDR2: MNHNS and SASEGT. This CDR3 has 11 residues. V was shortened by 2 bases and J by 4 bases, with 3 bases between the two germline ends. In DNA form, the CDR3 reads TGTGCCAGCAGTGAATTGTACGAGCAGTACTTC. As protein: CASSELYEQYF.

J is TRBJ1-1 and V is TRBV29-1; D is perhaps TRBD1 (5 bases). Germline CDR1 is SQVTM and CDR2 is ANQGSEA. There are 12 residues in the CDR3. Trimming stripped 7 bases from V and 4 bases from J, with 13 bases between. CDR3 DNA sequence: TGCAGCGCTTCAGGGCTCGGCACTGAAGCTTTCTTT. Translated, it gives CSASGLGTEAFF.

The rearrangement uses TRBV6-6 and TRBJ2-1, with no clear D. The germline V gene encodes CDR1 MNHNY and CDR2 SVGAGI (reference sequence). The length of the CDR3 is 15 residues. V shed 6 bases and J shed 0 bases, with 12 bases lying between them. CDR3 residues: CASRDQLLSYNEQFF. In DNA form, the CDR3 reads TGTGCCAGCAGAGATCAACTACTCTCCTACAATGAGCAGTTCTTC.

The chain is built from TRBV11-2 and TRBJ2-4; TRBD2 agrees at 12 bases. Germline V gene sequence: CDR1 SGHAT, CDR2 FQNNGV. The CDR3 extends over 15 amino acids. V trimming: 5 bases; J trimming: 6 bases; junction bases outside the gene matches: 5. Here the CDR3 DNA reads TGTGCCAGCAGCCCCGCTAGCGGGGGGGCAAACATTCAGTACTTC. Protein product: CASSPASGGANIQYF.

V usage is TRBV29-1 and J usage is TRBJ1-2; D is possibly TRBD1 (6 bases). V was shortened by 5 bases and J by 2 bases, with 12 bases between the two germline ends. Germline CDR1 is SQVTM and CDR2 is ANQGSEA. The length of the CDR3 is 13 residues. For the CDR3, the DNA is TGCAGCGTTCTCGAACAGGGAAACTATGGCTACACCTTC. This sequence encodes CSVLEQGNYGYTF.

CDR3 region: CASSYRPRDGYTF. CDR3 nucleotides: TGTGCCAGCAGTTACCGACCCAGGGATGGCTACACCTTC. The chain is built from TRBV6-6 and TRBJ1-2; D might be TRBD1 (5 bases). The CDR3 has 13 residues. Germline CDR1 and CDR2: MNHNY and SVGAGI (reference sequence). V was trimmed by 2 bases and J by 6 bases, leaving 10 bases between them.

The chain links TRBV7-2 to TRBJ2-5; 7 nucleotides line up with TRBD2. In germline, CDR1 is SGHTA, CDR2 FQGNSA. CDR3 length: 15 residues. V lost 1 base, J lost 5 bases, and 7 bases stayed unmatched. The CDR3 protein is CASSLGGREGETQYF. DNA of the CDR3: TGTGCCAGCAGCTTAGGTGGGAGGGAGGGTGAGACCCAGTACTTC.

The chain recombines TRBV5-1 with TRBJ2-7; TRBD1 or TRBD2 may be the D gene (6 bases each). Trimming left V 4 bases short and J 2 bases short, with 16 bases between. The CDR3 is made up of 15 amino acids. Germline V lookup: CDR1 SGHRS, CDR2 YFSETQ. The CDR3 sequence: CASSPYYGGTYEQYF. The CDR3, as DNA: TGCGCCAGCAGCCCCTATTACGGGGGCACCTACGAGCAGTACTTC.

The chain couples TRBV4-1 to TRBJ2-7, with TRBD2 matching over 7 bases. The junction had 11 bases not matched to a gene; V was cut back by 0 bases and J by 0 bases. In germline, CDR1 is MGHRA, CDR2 YSYEKL. The CDR3 spans 18 residues. CDR3 sequence (DNA): TGCGCCAGCAGCCAAGATAGCGGAACTAGCGATTTCTCCTACGAGCAGTACTTC. Encoded protein: CASSQDSGTSDFSYEQYF.

The chain couples TRBV19 to TRBJ2-7; D is unresolved. V was pared by 5 bases and J by 2 bases, with 10 bases between. The length of the CDR3 is 13 residues. The germline CDR1 and CDR2 sequences are LNHDA and SQIVND (reference sequence). CDR3 sequence (DNA): TGTGCCAGTAGTCCGACCGGACCCTACGAGCAGTACTTC. Its protein product is CASSPTGPYEQYF.

This sequence joins TRBV14 and TRBJ1-5; the match to TRBD1 covers 8 bases. V gave up 3 bases and J gave up 7 bases; unmatched junction bases: 8. Germline lookup yields CDR1 SGHDN and CDR2 FVKESK. The CDR3 is 15 residues long. CDR3 bases: TGTGCCAGCAGCCACGGGACAGGAAGGGACCAGCCCCAGCATTTT. It specifies CASSHGTGRDQPQHF. Full variable domain (rest looked up from reference TRBV14 and TRBJ1-5): EAGVTQFPSHSVIEKGQTVTLRCDPISGHDNLYWYRRVMGKEIKFLLHFVKESKQDESGMPNNRFLAERTGGTYSTLKVQPAELEDSGVYFCASSHGTGRDQPQHFGDGTRLSIL.

This sequence joins TRBV5-1 and TRBJ1-1; tentative D call: TRBD1 (6 bases). Trimming removed 5 bases at V and 2 bases at J, with 16 bases between. The germline V gene encodes CDR1 SGHRS and CDR2 YFSETQ. The CDR3 contains 15 residues. CDR3 coding DNA: TGCGCCAGCAGTTTTATCCGGGACACCAACACTGAAGCTTTCTTT. Translated: CASSFIRDTNTEAFF.

The chain joins TRBV29-1 to TRBJ1-2; D call uncertain. Per germline, CDR1 SQVTM and CDR2 ANQGSEA. The CDR3 consists of 13 residues. V was shortened by 7 bases and J by 4 bases, with 16 bases between the two germline ends. The CDR3: CSARGGGFYGYTF. CDR3 DNA: TGCAGCGCTCGGGGAGGAGGGTTCTATGGCTACACCTTC. Supplemented by reference TRBV29-1 and TRBJ1-2, the full variable domain reads SAVISQKPSRDICQRGTSLTIQCQVDSQVTMMFWYRQQPGQSLTLIATANQGSEATYESGFVIDKFPISRPNLTFSTLTVSNMSPEDSSIYLCSARGGGFYGYTFGSGTRLTVV.

The chain couples TRBV15 to TRBJ2-3; 7 positions agree with TRBD1. V trimming: 5 bases; J trimming: 2 bases; junction bases outside the gene matches: 7. Germline V gives CDR1 LNHNV, CDR2 YYDKDF (reference sequence). CDR3 length: 15 residues. DNA for the CDR3: TGTGCCACCAGCCCTAGGGGGCTACTCACAGATACGCAGTATTTT. Translated: CATSPRGLLTDTQYF.

CDR3 nucleotide sequence: TGTGCCAGCAGCCCGATTCAGGGTTCTAGTGAAGCTTTCTTT. Its protein product is CASSPIQGSSEAFF. This sequence joins TRBV3-1 and TRBJ1-1; the D gene is possibly TRBD1 (5 bases). The CDR3 extends over 14 amino acids. V was clipped by 4 bases and J by 7 bases, with 16 bases between them. From germline, CDR1 is LGHDT and CDR2 YNNKEL (reference sequence).

This clonotype showed up just once. The V and J genes are TRBV28 and TRBJ2-7; D possibly corresponds to TRBD1 (5 bases). The CDR3 covers 13 residues. Per germline, CDR1 MDHEN and CDR2 SYDVKM. V was clipped by 3 bases and J by 4 bases, with 10 bases between them. This CDR3 reads CASSLTTAYEQYF. The CDR3 bases are TGTGCCAGCAGTTTGACGACAGCATACGAGCAGTACTTC.

This clonotype was picked up one time. The J gene is TRBJ1-1, the V gene TRBV7-8; no clear D gene. The V end lost 2 bases, the J end lost 6 bases, and 10 bases lay between the germline ends. There are 13 residues in the CDR3. Germline CDR1 is SGHVS and CDR2 is FQNEAQ. The CDR3: CASSLYDGSEAFF. Here the CDR3 DNA reads TGTGCCAGCAGCTTATATGATGGGTCTGAAGCTTTCTTT.

This rearrangement joins TRBV9 to TRBJ1-6; D not resolved. Germline lookup yields CDR1 SGDLS and CDR2 YYNGEE. The V end was cut by 0 bases, the J end by 8 bases, with 12 bases between. The CDR3 sequence is 15 residues long. CDR3 sequence: CASSVGVYKDSPLHF. Written as DNA, the CDR3 is TGTGCCAGCAGCGTAGGAGTCTATAAGGATTCACCCCTCCACTTT.

The J gene is TRBJ1-2, the V gene TRBV12-3 or TRBV12-4; the match to TRBD1 covers 8 bases. V shed 6 bases and J 0 bases; nucleotides not matched to a gene: 9. The CDR3 is 16 amino acids. The CDR3 bases are TGTGCCAGCAGCCAACGACAGGGGCCAGCTAACTATGGCTACACCTTC. Translation: CASSQRQGPANYGYTF.

The rearrangement links TRBV11-2 to TRBJ2-7; TRBD1 might be the D (5 bases). Per germline, CDR1 SGHAT and CDR2 FQNNGV. Trimming pared 5 bases from V and 7 bases from J, leaving 21 bases between. This CDR3 has 15 residues. In nucleotides, the CDR3 is TGTGCCAGCAGCCCCTCCCCGACAGCAACGAGGGAGCAGTACTTC. This encodes CASSPSPTATREQYF.

The chain employs TRBV5-1 and TRBJ2-7; D assignment may be TRBD1 or TRBD2 (6 bases each). In germline, CDR1 is SGHRS, CDR2 YFSETQ. The germline V and J ends were trimmed by 3 bases and 0 bases, with 16 bases remaining between them. This CDR3 is 16 amino acids long. The CDR3 sequence is CASSSSSGASSYEQYF. Here the CDR3 DNA reads TGCGCCAGCAGCTCGTCCTCGGGGGCGAGCTCCTACGAGCAGTACTTC.